These 13 T cell receptor beta chains originate from one sample sequenced in a study of T cell responses to AZD1222 COVID-19 vaccine. Measured with immunoSEQ multiplex PCR; TCRdb has only the in-frame clones, and not every one. The sample has some 170,000 clones, about 87% seen once. Sequencing used peripheral blood, obtained 28 days after the second dose of the MenACWY control vaccine. Receptor source: an adult who received the MenACWY meningococcal vaccine as a control.

This clone has a single count. The gene calls are TRBV10-1 and TRBJ2-2; no definite D call. The CDR3 has 14 residues. In germline, CDR1 is WNHNN, CDR2 SYGVQD (reference sequence). The V end lost 2 bases, the J end lost 5 bases, and 9 bases lay between the germline ends. Written as DNA, the CDR3 is TGCGCCAGCAGTGAGAGGAAAACTACCGGGGAGCTGTTTTTT. It encodes CASSERKTTGELFF.

The V gene is TRBV14, the J gene TRBJ1-2; D possibly corresponds to TRBD1 (5 bases). Germline V CDR1 and CDR2: SGHDN, FVKESK. V lost 6 bases, J lost 5 bases, and 10 bases lay in between. The CDR3 length is 12 residues. The CDR3: CASSAAGYGYTF. Written as DNA, the CDR3 is TGTGCCAGCAGTGCAGCAGGGTATGGCTACACCTTC. Based on the CDR3 plus reference TRBV14 and TRBJ1-2, the full variable domain is EAGVTQFPSHSVIEKGQTVTLRCDPISGHDNLYWYRRVMGKEIKFLLHFVKESKQDESGMPNNRFLAERTGGTYSTLKVQPAELEDSGVYFCASSAAGYGYTFGSGTRLTVV.

This clone showed up just a few times. The chain uses TRBV28 and TRBJ1-2; D is unresolved. Germline V gene data show CDR1 as MDHEN and CDR2 as SYDVKM. CDR3 length: 14 residues. Trimming pared 2 bases from V and 5 bases from J, leaving 12 bases between. The CDR3 sequence is CASSLINGYYGYTF. Here the CDR3 DNA reads TGTGCCAGCAGTTTAATTAACGGGTATTATGGCTACACCTTC.

The rearrangement uses TRBV18 and TRBJ1-5; weak D call: TRBD1 (6 bases). Germline V gene sequence: CDR1 KGHSH, CDR2 LQKENI. The CDR3 runs to 14 residues. Trimming left V 5 bases short and J 4 bases short, with 12 bases between. The DNA of the CDR3 is TGTGCCAGCTCAGAGGACAGACAGAATCAGCCCCAGCATTTT. Its protein product is CASSEDRQNQPQHF.

The chain has TRBV7-2 and TRBJ2-7, with TRBD1 identical over 9 bases. Germline values: CDR1 SGHTA, CDR2 FQGNSA. The CDR3 runs 15 residues. V lost 2 bases to trimming and J lost 4 bases; unmatched junction nucleotides: 6. The CDR3 DNA follows: TGTGCCAGCAGCTTAAGGGACAGGGTTCGTTACGAGCAGTACTTC. Amino acid sequence: CASSLRDRVRYEQYF.

The chain joins TRBV6-1 to TRBJ1-3; no definite D call. Germline assignment: CDR1 MNHNS and CDR2 SASEGT. V gave up 4 bases and J gave up 2 bases, with 18 bases separating them. CDR3 length: 17 residues. This chain's CDR3 is CASSGPRRRSAGNTIYF. The CDR3 DNA follows: TGTGCCAGCAGTGGACCTCGTAGGCGGAGCGCTGGAAACACCATATATTTT.

The gene calls are TRBV4-2 and TRBJ1-1, with D maybe TRBD1 (6 bases). The ends were cut back, 4 bases at V and 5 bases at J, with 11 bases in the middle. Germline lookup yields CDR1 LGHNA and CDR2 YNFKEQ. The CDR3 length is 13 residues. This chain's CDR3 is CASSRGGRTEAFF. The CDR3 nucleotides read TGTGCCAGCAGCCGAGGGGGGCGGACTGAAGCTTTCTTT.

V gene TRBV30 combines with J gene TRBJ2-1, with 8 nucleotides matching TRBD2. This CDR3 spans 15 amino acids. Germline lookup yields CDR1 GTSNPN and CDR2 SVGIG (reference sequence). The V segment lost 2 bases and the J segment 4 bases; nucleotides outside the gene matches: 7. The CDR3 region has the DNA TGTGCCTGGAGTCGACTAGCGAGACAATACAATGAGCAGTTCTTC. Its protein product is CAWSRLARQYNEQFF.

The chain carries TRBV5-4 and TRBJ2-3, with D uncertain. Germline CDR1 and CDR2: SGHNT and YYREEE (reference sequence). Trimming shortened V by 3 bases and J by 2 bases, and 13 bases separated the two germline ends. The CDR3 runs to 15 residues. The CDR3, as DNA: TGTGCCAGCAGCTGGCGACTGGACCACACAGATACGCAGTATTTT. Protein product: CASSWRLDHTDTQYF.

This clone was counted many times. This chain links TRBV7-9 with TRBJ2-3; 9 bases align to TRBD2. J was trimmed by 3 bases and V by 1 base; bases with no gene match: 2. This CDR3 spans 15 amino acids. Germline CDR1 SEHNR, CDR2 FQNEAQ (reference sequence). The CDR3 region is CASSLGLAGTDTQYF. The CDR3 nucleotides are TGTGCCAGCAGCTTAGGCCTAGCGGGGACAGATACGCAGTATTTT.

CDR3 sequence (DNA): TGTGCCACCAGCAGAGAGCCTCCAGGGAACACTGAAGCTTTCTTT. It specifies CATSREPPGNTEAFF. The chain employs TRBV15 and TRBJ1-1; D is ambiguous. Per germline, CDR1 LNHNV and CDR2 YYDKDF (reference sequence). The CDR3 is 15 residues long. The V gene lost 0 bases and the J gene lost 1 base, with 9 bases spanning the gap.

V usage is TRBV3-1 (or the pseudogene TRBV3-2) and J usage is TRBJ2-7, with D maybe TRBD1 (6 bases). CDR1 and CDR2 (germline): LGHDT, YNNKEL (reference sequence). V was trimmed by 6 bases and J by 2 bases, leaving 11 bases between them. The CDR3 totals 13 residues. The CDR3 DNA is TGTGCCAGCAGTCTAAACAGGGCCTACGAGCAGTACTTC. Encoded protein: CASSLNRAYEQYF.

The rearrangement links TRBV13 to TRBJ1-3, with TRBD1 identical over 7 bases. There are 18 residues in the CDR3. Unmatched junction bases numbered 16, after V lost 5 bases and J lost 3 bases. CDR1 is PRHDT, CDR2 FYEKMQ, per germline (reference sequence). The CDR3 nucleotides are TGTGCCAGCAGCCAAGAGGGGCCAGGGGGTCTTTATGGAAACACCATATATTTT. Translation: CASSQEGPGGLYGNTIYF.